This passage covers 21 T cell receptor beta chains from one sample sequenced in a study of beta chain features in type 1 diabetes. Expressed TCRB transcripts were sequenced because the entire RNA isolate underwent reverse transcription. TCRdb's copy holds only in-frame clones and misses some; the assay was immunoSEQ multiplex PCR. The sample holds 600,000 to 700,000 clones, roughly 13% seen once. Study findings and constraints: TCRB CDR3 length was moderately but significantly reduced in all four CD4+ subsets of Type 1 diabetes patients.

Their antigens are not known. Material for sequencing was naive CD4+ T cells from blood. All receptors derive from a young man with type 1 diabetes.

This rearrangement joins TRBV15 to TRBJ2-5; TRBD2 matches at 11 bases. CDR3 length: 17 residues. Germline V gives CDR1 LNHNV, CDR2 YYDKDF (reference sequence). V was clipped by 1 base and J by 2 bases; unmatched bases: 6. For the CDR3, the DNA is TGTGCCACCAGCAGAGGGCTAGCGGGGGGCGAACAAGAGACCCAGTACTTC. Translating gives CATSRGLAGGEQETQYF.

The chain recombines TRBV29-1 with TRBJ2-3; 10 bases map to TRBD2. V shed 4 bases and J 6 bases; nucleotides not matched to a gene: 4. This CDR3 comprises 13 residues. CDR1 is SQVTM and CDR2 is ANQGSEA in the germline V gene. The CDR3 DNA is TGCAGCGTTGCTAGCGGGGGAGCGGATACGCAGTATTTT. Its protein is CSVASGGADTQYF.

This clone was seen more than once but under ten times. Germline is not matched at one junction end, which may reflect a read error. J is TRBJ1-6 and V is TRBV7-2; TRBD1 agrees at 8 bases. The CDR3 spans 15 residues. Germline CDR1 and CDR2: SGHTA and FQGNSA. The CDR3 region is CASSPPTGDNSPLHF. For the CDR3, the DNA is TGTGCCAGCAGCCCCCCGACAGGGGATAACTCACCCCTCCACTTT.

The gene calls are TRBV10-3 and TRBJ2-7; 9 bases map to TRBD1. Trimming at V came to 6 bases and at J to 5 bases, leaving 8 bases not matched to a gene. Germline V lookup: CDR1 ENHRY, CDR2 SYGVKD. This CDR3 spans 14 amino acids. CDR3 sequence: CAISPGQGNHEQYF. CDR3 nucleotides: TGTGCCATCAGCCCGGGACAGGGTAACCACGAGCAGTACTTC.

The sample holds a few counts of this clone. The genes are TRBV27 and TRBJ2-2; no clear D gene. V gave up 5 bases and J gave up 7 bases, with 11 bases separating them. CDR1 and CDR2 (germline): MNHEY, SMNVEV (reference sequence). The CDR3 consists of 13 residues. CDR3 in DNA: TGTGCCAGCAGTCCCTCCTACGTCGGGGAGCTGTTTTTT. It encodes CASSPSYVGELFF.

The rearrangement joins TRBV28 to TRBJ1-2, with D perhaps TRBD1 (5 bases). The CDR3 has 14 residues. Trimming took off 6 bases at V and 3 bases at J, with 14 bases between the two ends. Germline V CDR1 and CDR2: MDHEN, SYDVKM. CDR3 protein: CASSPSGLDYGYTF. The CDR3 DNA follows: TGTGCCAGCAGCCCCTCAGGGTTGGACTATGGCTACACCTTC.

The CDR3 bases are TGTGCCAGCAGCGATCTCGGGACTGGGGGGACCGGGGAGCTGTTTTTT. It encodes CASSDLGTGGTGELFF. The chain carries TRBV27 and TRBJ2-2; D perhaps matches TRBD2 (6 bases). Germline V gene lookup returns CDR1 MNHEY and CDR2 SMNVEV (reference sequence). Trimming shortened V by 6 bases and J by 5 bases, and 19 bases separated the two germline ends. The CDR3 spans 16 residues.

This clone has a handful of counts. The chain couples TRBV30 to TRBJ1-1, with TRBD1 as a possible D gene (5 bases). CDR1 and CDR2 from the germline V gene are GTSNPN and SVGIG (reference sequence). The CDR3 sequence is 13 residues long. V was shortened by 2 bases and J by 6 bases, with 13 bases between the two germline ends. The CDR3 here is CAWSHTGASEAFF. Written as DNA, the CDR3 is TGTGCCTGGAGTCATACCGGGGCGTCTGAAGCTTTCTTT.

This sequence joins TRBV11-3 and TRBJ2-3, with 8 bases fitting TRBD2. CDR1 and CDR2 (germline): SGHNT, YENEEA. The CDR3 is 16 residues long. Losses at the gene ends were 2 bases for V and 6 bases for J; bases not matched to a gene: 10. CDR3 in amino acids: CASSLIPAGETDTQYF. Written as DNA, the CDR3 is TGTGCCAGCAGCTTAATCCCAGCGGGGGAGACGGATACGCAGTATTTT.

In this sample, this clone turned up once. The chain has TRBV27 and TRBJ1-6; D uncertain. V was clipped by 6 bases and J by 10 bases, with 16 bases between them. Germline V gene sequence: CDR1 MNHEY, CDR2 SMNVEV (reference sequence). The CDR3 consists of 14 residues. CDR3 residues: CASRGASENSPLHF. The CDR3 region has the DNA TGTGCCAGCAGAGGCGCCTCGGAGAACTCACCCCTCCACTTT.

In its sample, this clone was seen a few times. The chain employs TRBV5-4 and TRBJ2-3; 11 bases are a match to TRBD2. The germline V gene encodes CDR1 SGHNT and CDR2 YYREEE (reference sequence). V lost 3 bases to trimming and J lost 1 base; unmatched junction nucleotides: 4. The CDR3 contains 16 residues. The CDR3 sequence is CASSWLAGGGTDTQYF. The CDR3, as DNA: TGTGCCAGCAGCTGGCTAGCGGGGGGTGGCACAGATACGCAGTATTTT.

This clone was seen a few times. The CDR3 region is CASSFGGLYGYTF. The CDR3 DNA sequence: TGTGCCAGCAGTTTCGGTGGTCTCTATGGCTACACCTTC. The rearrangement links TRBV28 to TRBJ1-2; D is ambiguous. The length of the CDR3 is 13 residues. Germline V gene lookup returns CDR1 MDHEN and CDR2 SYDVKM. The ends were cut back, 3 bases at V and 4 bases at J, with 9 bases in the middle.

The V and J genes are TRBV5-1 and TRBJ1-5; possible D gene TRBD1, 5 bases. The germline V gene encodes CDR1 SGHRS and CDR2 YFSETQ. V was pared by 2 bases and J by 7 bases, with 16 bases between. The CDR3 has 15 amino acids. The CDR3 loop is CASSFSGDVGQPQHF. In DNA form, the CDR3 reads TGCGCCAGCAGCTTCTCGGGGGACGTCGGACAGCCCCAGCATTTT. The full variable domain, with the rest looked up from reference TRBV5-1 and TRBJ1-5, is KAGVTQTPRYLIKTRGQQVTLSCSPISGHRSVSWYQQTPGQGLQFLFEYFSETQRNKGNFPGRFSGRQFSNSRSEMNVSTLELGDSALYLCASSFSGDVGQPQHFGDGTRLSIL.

V and J are TRBV5-4 and TRBJ2-1; TRBD1 agrees at 12 bases. The CDR3 extends over 15 amino acids. Germline CDR1 and CDR2: SGHNT and YYREEE (reference sequence). The V segment lost 4 bases and the J segment 9 bases; nucleotides outside the gene matches: 8. CDR3 nucleotide sequence: TGTGCCAGCAGCCCAGGGACAGGGGGCTTTGGTGAGCAGTTCTTC. This translates into CASSPGTGGFGEQFF.

This clone was counted only a few times. The J gene is TRBJ2-5, the V gene TRBV6-6, with 7 bases fitting TRBD1. The length of the CDR3 is 13 residues. After removal of 8 bases from V and 5 bases from J, the junction contained 8 bases not matched to a gene. Germline assignment: CDR1 MNHNY and CDR2 SVGAGI (reference sequence). CDR3 DNA: TGTGCCAGCGGGAGAACAGGGGTCGAGACCCAGTACTTC. Encoded protein: CASGRTGVETQYF.

This chain joins TRBV28 and TRBJ1-2, with TRBD1 as a possible D gene (5 bases). Trimming cost V 8 bases and J 4 bases, with 14 bases left between them. Per germline, CDR1 MDHEN and CDR2 SYDVKM. The CDR3 sequence is 13 residues long. CDR3 in DNA: TGTGCCAGCGGGGCAGCCTCTGCCTATGGCTACACCTTC. Residues: CASGAASAYGYTF.

The chain joins TRBV30 to TRBJ1-4; 7 nucleotides agree with TRBD1. CDR3 size: 14 residues. The germline V gene has CDR1 GTSNPN and CDR2 SVGIG (reference sequence). The V gene end was trimmed by 5 bases and the J gene end by 4 bases; junction bases not matched to a gene: 7. The chain's CDR3 is CAWDEAGGNEKLFF. The CDR3 coding sequence is TGTGCCTGGGACGAGGCAGGGGGTAATGAAAAACTGTTTTTT.

This clone came up a few times. The chain recombines TRBV5-1 with TRBJ2-1, with TRBD2 identical over 14 bases. This CDR3 has 14 residues. V was clipped by 8 bases and J by 15 bases; unmatched bases: 13. Germline values: CDR1 SGHRS, CDR2 YFSETQ. The CDR3 spells CASGPGLAGVGMFF. CDR3 sequence (DNA): TGCGCCAGTGGACCGGGACTAGCGGGGGTCGGTATGTTCTTC.

The chain carries TRBV25-1 and TRBJ2-3; D gene ambiguous. The CDR3 length is 12 residues. Germline V gives CDR1 MGHDK, CDR2 SYGVNS. The ends were cut back, 8 bases at V and 8 bases at J, with 14 bases in the middle. In DNA form, the CDR3 reads TGTGCCAGCGCTCTTGGTCTCGGTACGCAGTATTTT. As protein: CASALGLGTQYF. Variable domain in full (rest from reference TRBV25-1 and TRBJ2-3): EADIYQTPRYLVIGTGKKITLECSQTMGHDKMYWYQQDPGMELHLIHYSYGVNSTEKGDLSSESTVSRIRTEHFPLTLESARPSHTSQYLCASALGLGTQYFGPGTRLTVL.

This clone was recorded a few times. The chain employs TRBV7-2 and TRBJ1-6; 7 nucleotides agree with TRBD1. The CDR3 runs to 15 residues. Germline V gene data show CDR1 as SGHTA and CDR2 as FQGNSA. Trimming took 5 bases from V and 6 from J; bases not matched to a gene: 7. CDR3 sequence: CASSPGTVSNSPLHF. CDR3 DNA: TGTGCCAGCAGCCCCGGGACAGTCTCTAATTCACCCCTCCACTTT.

CDR3 in amino acids: CASSQEGTGPGANVLTF. Here the CDR3 DNA reads TGTGCCAGCAGCCAAGAGGGGACAGGGCCTGGGGCCAACGTCCTGACTTTC. The chain links TRBV4-2 to TRBJ2-6; 9 bases map to TRBD1. Per germline, CDR1 LGHNA and CDR2 YNFKEQ. V shed 0 bases, J shed 2 bases, and the junction held 2 bases outside the gene matches. The CDR3 contains 17 residues.